This T cell receptor beta chain was found in a study of neurological immune-mediated disorders. This clonotype was seen ten or more times. One entry per CDR3 protein, called by TCRdb with MiXCR from the 5' RACE reads. This table has 71,000 or so distinct CDR3 sequences, approximately 13% appearing once. The sample's time point: longitudinal time-point 1 (baseline). V shed 4 bases and J 1 base; nucleotides not matched to a gene: 4. Germline lookup yields CDR1 SNHLY and CDR2 FYNNEI. CDR3 length equals 15 residues. V and J are TRBV2 and TRBJ2-5; the match to TRBD2 covers 9 bases. The material sequenced was PBMCs. The receptor's source is a female donor with HTLV-1-associated myelopathy (HAM/TSP). The CDR3 DNA reads as TGTGCCAGCAGTGTAGCGGGGGCGGGCCAAGAGACCCAGTACTTC. Translated: CASSVAGAGQETQYF.